This TCR beta chain appears in the sequencing data of a study of T-cell memory formation after mild COVID-19. Study overall: Across donors, TCR clusters were largely donor specific. Study conclusions and caveats: Whereas later expanders leaned CD4+, clones contracting day 15 to 85 showed a balanced CD4/CD8 makeup. There were some responding clones in pre-infection memory, which suggested that cross-reactive memory had joined.

This clonotype was counted only a few times. Antigen specificity is unknown. The V and J ends lost 6 bases and 6 bases respectively, with 21 bases between them. Germline values: CDR1 MDHEN, CDR2 SYDVKM. This CDR3 has 17 residues. From the 5' RACE reads, TCRdb called clonotypes with MiXCR, one entry per CDR3 protein. The sample contains roughly 250,000 distinct CDR3 sequences, roughly 15% of which appear only once. The sample comprised PBMCs or a T cell subset sorted from them (not recorded which). This TCR came from a man between 18 and 35 years old who had mild COVID-19 (a few samples of this study predate the infection). Cell type and time point are not known. The chain is built from TRBV28 and TRBJ1-6, with a tentative D call TRBD1 (5 bases). CDR3 residues: CASRIPGTPVFNSPLHF. In nucleotides, the CDR3 is TGTGCCAGCAGGATCCCCGGGACTCCAGTTTTTAATTCACCCCTCCACTTT.